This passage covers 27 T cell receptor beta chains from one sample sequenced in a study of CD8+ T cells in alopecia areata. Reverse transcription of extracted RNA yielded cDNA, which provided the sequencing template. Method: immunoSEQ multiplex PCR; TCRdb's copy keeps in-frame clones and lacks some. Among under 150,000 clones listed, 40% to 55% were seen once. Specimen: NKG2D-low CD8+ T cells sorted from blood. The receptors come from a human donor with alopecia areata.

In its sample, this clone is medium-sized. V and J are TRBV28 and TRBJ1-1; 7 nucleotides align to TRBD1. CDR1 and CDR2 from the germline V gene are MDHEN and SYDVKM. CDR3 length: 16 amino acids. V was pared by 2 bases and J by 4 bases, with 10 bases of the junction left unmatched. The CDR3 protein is CASSLPSGKGATEAFF. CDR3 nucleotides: TGTGCCAGCAGTTTACCGTCAGGGAAGGGGGCCACTGAAGCTTTCTTT.

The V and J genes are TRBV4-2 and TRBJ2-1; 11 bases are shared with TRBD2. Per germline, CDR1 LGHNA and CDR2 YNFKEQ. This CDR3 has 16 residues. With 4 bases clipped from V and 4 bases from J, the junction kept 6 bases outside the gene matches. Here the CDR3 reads CASSPVAGGAYNEQFF. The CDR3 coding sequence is TGTGCCAGCAGCCCGGTAGCGGGGGGGGCTTACAATGAGCAGTTCTTC.

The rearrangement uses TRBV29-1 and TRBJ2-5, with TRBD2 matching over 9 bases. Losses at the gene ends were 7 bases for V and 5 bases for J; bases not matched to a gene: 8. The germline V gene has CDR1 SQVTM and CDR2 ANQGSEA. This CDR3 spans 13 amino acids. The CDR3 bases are TGCAGCGCTCCGGGACTAGCCCAGGAGACCCAGTACTTC. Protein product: CSAPGLAQETQYF. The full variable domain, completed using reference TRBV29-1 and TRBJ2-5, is SAVISQKPSRDICQRGTSLTIQCQVDSQVTMMFWYRQQPGQSLTLIATANQGSEATYESGFVIDKFPISRPNLTFSTLTVSNMSPEDSSIYLCSAPGLAQETQYFGPGTRLLVL.

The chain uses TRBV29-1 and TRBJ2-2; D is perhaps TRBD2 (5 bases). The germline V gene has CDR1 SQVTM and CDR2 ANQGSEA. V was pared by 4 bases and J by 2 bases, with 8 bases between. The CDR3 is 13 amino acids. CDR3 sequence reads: CSVGRGNTGELFF. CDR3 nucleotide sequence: TGCAGCGTTGGTCGGGGAAACACCGGGGAGCTGTTTTTT.

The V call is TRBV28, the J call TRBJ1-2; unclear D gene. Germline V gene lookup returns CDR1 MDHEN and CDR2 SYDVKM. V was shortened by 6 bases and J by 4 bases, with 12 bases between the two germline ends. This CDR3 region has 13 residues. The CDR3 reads CASSPRGSYGYTF. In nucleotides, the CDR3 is TGTGCCAGCAGCCCCCGTGGGAGCTATGGCTACACCTTC.

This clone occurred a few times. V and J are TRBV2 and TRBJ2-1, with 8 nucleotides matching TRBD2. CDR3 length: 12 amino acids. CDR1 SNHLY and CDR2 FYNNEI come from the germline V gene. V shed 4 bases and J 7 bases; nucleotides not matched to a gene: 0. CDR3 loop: CASSGLANEQFF. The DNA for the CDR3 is TGTGCCAGCAGTGGACTAGCGAATGAGCAGTTCTTC.

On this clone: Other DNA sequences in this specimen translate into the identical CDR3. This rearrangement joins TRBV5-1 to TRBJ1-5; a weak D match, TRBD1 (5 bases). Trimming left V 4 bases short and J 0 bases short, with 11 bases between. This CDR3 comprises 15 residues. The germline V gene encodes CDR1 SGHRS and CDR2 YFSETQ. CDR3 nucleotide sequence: TGCGCCAGCAGCCTTGGGACGGATAGCAATCAGCCCCAGCATTTT. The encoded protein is CASSLGTDSNQPQHF.

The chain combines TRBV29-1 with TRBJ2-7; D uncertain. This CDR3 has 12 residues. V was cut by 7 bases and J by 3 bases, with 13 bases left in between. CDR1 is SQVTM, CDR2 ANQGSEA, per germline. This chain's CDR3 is CSGRDGRYEQYF. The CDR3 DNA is TGCAGCGGCCGAGACGGTCGCTACGAGCAGTACTTC.

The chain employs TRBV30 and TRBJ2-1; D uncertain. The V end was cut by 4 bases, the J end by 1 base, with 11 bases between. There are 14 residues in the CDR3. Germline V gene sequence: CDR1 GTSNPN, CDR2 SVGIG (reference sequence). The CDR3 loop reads CAWTGGTSYNEQFF. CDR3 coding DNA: TGTGCCTGGACGGGTGGTACGTCCTACAATGAGCAGTTCTTC.

CDR3 DNA: TGCAGCGTTGTCAAGGCTAGCGGGAGTTTGTCCTACAATGAGCAGTTCTTC. It encodes CSVVKASGSLSYNEQFF. The rearrangement joins TRBV29-1 to TRBJ2-1; 10 bases agree with TRBD2. CDR1 and CDR2 (germline): SQVTM, ANQGSEA. CDR3 length equals 17 residues. The ends lost 4 bases at V and 1 base at J; junction bases unmatched: 10.

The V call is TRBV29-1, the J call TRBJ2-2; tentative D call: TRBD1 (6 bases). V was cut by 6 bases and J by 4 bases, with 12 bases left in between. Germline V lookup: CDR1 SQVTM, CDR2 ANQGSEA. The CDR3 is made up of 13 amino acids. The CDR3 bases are TGCAGCGTAGCGCTACAGGGCACCGGGGAGCTGTTTTTT. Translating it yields CSVALQGTGELFF.

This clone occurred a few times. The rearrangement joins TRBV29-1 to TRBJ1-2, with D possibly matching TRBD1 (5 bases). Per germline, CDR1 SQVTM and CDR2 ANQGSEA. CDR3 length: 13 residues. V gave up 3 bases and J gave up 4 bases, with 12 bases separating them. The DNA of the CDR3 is TGCAGCGTTGATCTTGGGGGAGCCTATGGCTACACCTTC. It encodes CSVDLGGAYGYTF.

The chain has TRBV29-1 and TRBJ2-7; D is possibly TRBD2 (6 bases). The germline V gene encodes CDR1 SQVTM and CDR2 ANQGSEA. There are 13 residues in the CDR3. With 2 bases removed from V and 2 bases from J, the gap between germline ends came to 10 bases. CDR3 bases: TGCAGCGTTGAATCCGGGAGACCCTACGAGCAGTACTTC. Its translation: CSVESGRPYEQYF.

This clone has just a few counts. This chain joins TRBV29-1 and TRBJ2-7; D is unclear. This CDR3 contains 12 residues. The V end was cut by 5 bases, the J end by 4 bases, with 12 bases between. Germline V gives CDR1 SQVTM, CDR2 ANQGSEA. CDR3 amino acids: CSVSDSEYEQYF. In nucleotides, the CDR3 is TGCAGCGTTTCTGACTCGGAGTACGAGCAGTACTTC.

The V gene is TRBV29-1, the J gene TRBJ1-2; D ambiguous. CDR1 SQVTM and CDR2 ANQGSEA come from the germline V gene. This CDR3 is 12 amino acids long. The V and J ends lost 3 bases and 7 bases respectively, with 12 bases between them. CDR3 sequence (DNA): TGCAGCGTTGAGCCAGGAGTTGCTGGCTACACCTTC. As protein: CSVEPGVAGYTF.

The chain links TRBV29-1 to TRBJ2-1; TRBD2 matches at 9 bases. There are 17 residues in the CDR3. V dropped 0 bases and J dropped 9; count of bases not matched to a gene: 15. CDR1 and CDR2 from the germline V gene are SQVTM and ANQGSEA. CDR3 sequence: CSVEDPRGGRAEGEQFF. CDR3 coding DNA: TGCAGCGTTGAAGACCCCCGGGGCGGGAGGGCCGAGGGTGAGCAGTTCTTC.

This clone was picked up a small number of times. CDR3 sequence reads: CSVDYEYNEQFF. In DNA form, the CDR3 reads TGCAGCGTTGACTATGAGTACAATGAGCAGTTCTTC. The J gene is TRBJ2-1, the V gene TRBV29-1; D gene unclear. With 3 bases removed from V and 4 bases from J, the gap between germline ends came to 7 bases. In germline, CDR1 is SQVTM, CDR2 ANQGSEA. The CDR3 is made up of 12 amino acids.

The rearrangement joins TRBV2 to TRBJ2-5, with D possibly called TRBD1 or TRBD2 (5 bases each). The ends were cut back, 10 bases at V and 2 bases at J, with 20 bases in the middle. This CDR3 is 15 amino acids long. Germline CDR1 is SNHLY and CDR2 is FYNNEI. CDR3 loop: CATIEGTALQETQYF. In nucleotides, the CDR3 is TGTGCCACCATCGAGGGGACGGCCCTGCAAGAGACCCAGTACTTC.

The CDR3 DNA follows: TGCGCCAGCAGCAATACAGGATCCTACGAGCAGTACTTC. This encodes CASSNTGSYEQYF. V usage is TRBV5-1 and J usage is TRBJ2-7, with D possibly matching TRBD1 (5 bases). The CDR3 length is 13 residues. Germline V lookup: CDR1 SGHRS, CDR2 YFSETQ. V was cut by 4 bases and J by 1 base, with 9 bases left in between.

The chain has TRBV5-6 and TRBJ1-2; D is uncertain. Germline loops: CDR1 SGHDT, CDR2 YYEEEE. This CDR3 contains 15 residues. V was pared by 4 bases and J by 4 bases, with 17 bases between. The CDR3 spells CASSLPTDMTYGYTF. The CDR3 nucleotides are TGTGCCAGCAGCCTCCCGACCGACATGACCTATGGCTACACCTTC. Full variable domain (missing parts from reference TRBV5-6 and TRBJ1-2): DAGVTQSPTHLIKTRGQQVTLRCSPKSGHDTVSWYQQALGQGPQFIFQYYEEEERQRGNFPDRFSGHQFPNYSSELNVNALLLGDSALYLCASSLPTDMTYGYTFGSGTRLTVV.

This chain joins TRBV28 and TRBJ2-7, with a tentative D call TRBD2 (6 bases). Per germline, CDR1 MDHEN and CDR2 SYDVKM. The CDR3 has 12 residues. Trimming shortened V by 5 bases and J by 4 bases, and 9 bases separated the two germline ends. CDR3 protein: CASSGTGYEQYF. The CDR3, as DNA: TGTGCCAGCAGTGGGACTGGTTACGAGCAGTACTTC.

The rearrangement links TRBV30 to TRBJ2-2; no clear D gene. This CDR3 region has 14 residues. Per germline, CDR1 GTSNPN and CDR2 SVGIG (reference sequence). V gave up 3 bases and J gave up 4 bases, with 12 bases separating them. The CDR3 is CAWRLGIGTGELFF. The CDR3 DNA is TGTGCCTGGAGGCTCGGTATAGGCACCGGGGAGCTGTTTTTT.

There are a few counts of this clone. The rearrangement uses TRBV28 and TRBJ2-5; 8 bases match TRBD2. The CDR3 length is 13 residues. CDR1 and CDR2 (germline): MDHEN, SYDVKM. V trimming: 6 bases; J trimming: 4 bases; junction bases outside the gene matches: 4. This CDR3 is CASSLGLVETQYF. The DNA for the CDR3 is TGTGCCAGCAGCCTGGGACTAGTAGAGACCCAGTACTTC.

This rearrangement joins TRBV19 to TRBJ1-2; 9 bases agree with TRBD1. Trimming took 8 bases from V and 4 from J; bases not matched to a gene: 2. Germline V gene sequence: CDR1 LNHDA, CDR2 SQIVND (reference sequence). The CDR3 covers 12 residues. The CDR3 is CASGQGTYGYTF. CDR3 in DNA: TGTGCCAGTGGACAGGGGACCTATGGCTACACCTTC.

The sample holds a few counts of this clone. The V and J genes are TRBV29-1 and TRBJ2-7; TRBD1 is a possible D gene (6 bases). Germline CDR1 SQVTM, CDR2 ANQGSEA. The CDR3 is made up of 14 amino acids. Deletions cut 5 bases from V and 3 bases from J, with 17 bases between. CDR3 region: CSVQLSLDSYEQYF. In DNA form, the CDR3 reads TGCAGCGTTCAGCTTTCCCTGGACAGCTACGAGCAGTACTTC.

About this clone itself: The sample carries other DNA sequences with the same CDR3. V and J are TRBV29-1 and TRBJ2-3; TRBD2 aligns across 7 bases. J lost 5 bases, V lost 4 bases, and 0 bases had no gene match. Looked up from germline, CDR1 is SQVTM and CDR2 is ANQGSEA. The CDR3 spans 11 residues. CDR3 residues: CSVGGGDTQYF. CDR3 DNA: TGCAGCGTTGGGGGGGGAGATACGCAGTATTTT.

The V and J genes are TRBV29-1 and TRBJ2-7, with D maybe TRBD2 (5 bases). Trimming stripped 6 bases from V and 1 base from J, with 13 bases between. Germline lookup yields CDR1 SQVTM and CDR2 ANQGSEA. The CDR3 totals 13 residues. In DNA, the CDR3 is TGCAGCGTCCGGACGGGGAAATCCTACGAGCAGTACTTC. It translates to CSVRTGKSYEQYF.